The TCR beta chain under discussion was sequenced for a study of blood T cell repertoires in COVID-19. For the study at large: Acute and convalescent COVID-19 samples came from the United States, Italy and Spain.

This table comes from immunoSEQ multiplex PCR, and its TCRdb copy is limited to in-frame clones, with some not included. The sample lists about 290,000 clones; around 88% were seen once. Germline V gene data show CDR1 as GTSNPN and CDR2 as SVGIG (reference sequence). This CDR3 is 11 amino acids long. This TCR derives from a man between 40 and 49 years old with acute or convalescent COVID-19. The chain carries TRBV30 and TRBJ1-2; 9 positions agree with TRBD1. Sequencing input: peripheral blood. The CDR3 nucleotides read TGTACCTACGACAGGGGGAACGGCTACACCTTC. Translating it yields CTYDRGNGYTF.